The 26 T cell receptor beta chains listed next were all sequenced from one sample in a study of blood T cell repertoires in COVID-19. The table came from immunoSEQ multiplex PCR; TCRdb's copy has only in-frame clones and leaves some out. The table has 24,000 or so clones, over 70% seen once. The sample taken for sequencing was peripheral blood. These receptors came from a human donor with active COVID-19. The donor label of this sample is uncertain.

The CDR3 coding sequence is TGTGCCAGCCATAACGGAGGCGGGATCTTGCAGCCCCAGCATTTT. Its translation is CASHNGGGILQPQHF. The V gene is TRBV28, the J gene TRBJ1-5, with D unclear. Germline assignment: CDR1 MDHEN and CDR2 SYDVKM. Between the trimmed V and J ends, which lost 8 bases and 7 bases, there was a span of 21 bases. This CDR3 spans 15 amino acids.

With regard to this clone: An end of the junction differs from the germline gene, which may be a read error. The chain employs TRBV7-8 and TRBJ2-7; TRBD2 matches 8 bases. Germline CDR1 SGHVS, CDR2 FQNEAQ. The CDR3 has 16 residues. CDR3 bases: TGTGCCAGCAGGTTAGGCCGGGGCGGGAGGACCTACGAGCAGTACTTC. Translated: CASRLGRGGRTYEQYF.

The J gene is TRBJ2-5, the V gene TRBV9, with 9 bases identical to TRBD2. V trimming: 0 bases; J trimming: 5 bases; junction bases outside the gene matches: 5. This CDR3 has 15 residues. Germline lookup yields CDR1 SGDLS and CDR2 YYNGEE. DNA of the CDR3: TGTGCCAGCAGCGTAGGACTAGCGGCCAGGGAGACCCAGTACTTC. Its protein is CASSVGLAARETQYF.

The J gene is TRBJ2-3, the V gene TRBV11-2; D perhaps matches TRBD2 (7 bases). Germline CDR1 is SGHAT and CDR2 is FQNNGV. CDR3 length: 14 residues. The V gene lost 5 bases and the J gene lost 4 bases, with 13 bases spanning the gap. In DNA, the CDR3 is TGTGCCAGCAGCGACGGCGGGGGCCCAGATACGCAGTATTTT. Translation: CASSDGGGPDTQYF.

The CDR3 sequence: CASSSGREGSLSYNEQFF. In nucleotides, the CDR3 is TGTGCCAGCAGCTCGGGAAGGGAGGGGAGTCTCTCCTACAATGAGCAGTTCTTC. The J gene is TRBJ2-1, the V gene TRBV11-2; 7 nucleotides agree with TRBD2. This CDR3 is 18 amino acids long. Per the germline V gene, CDR1 is SGHAT and CDR2 is FQNNGV. Trimming at V came to 4 bases and at J to 0 bases, leaving 12 bases not matched to a gene.

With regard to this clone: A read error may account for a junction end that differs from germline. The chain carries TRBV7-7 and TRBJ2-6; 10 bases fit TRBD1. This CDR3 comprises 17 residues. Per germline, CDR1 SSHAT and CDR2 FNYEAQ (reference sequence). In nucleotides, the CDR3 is TGTGCTAGCAGTCCGGGACAGGGGAAATCTGGGGCCAACGTCCTGACTTTC. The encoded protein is CASSPGQGKSGANVLTF. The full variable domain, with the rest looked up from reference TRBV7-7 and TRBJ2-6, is GAGVSQSPRYKVTKRGQDVTLRCDPISSHATLYWYQQALGQGPEFLTYFNYEAQPDKSGLPSDRFSAERPEGSISTLTIQRTEQRDSAMYRCASSPGQGKSGANVLTFGAGSRLTVL.

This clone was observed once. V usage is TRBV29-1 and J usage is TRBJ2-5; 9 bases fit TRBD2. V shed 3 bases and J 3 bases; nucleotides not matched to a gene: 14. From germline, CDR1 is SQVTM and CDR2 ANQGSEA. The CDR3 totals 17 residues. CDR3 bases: TGCAGCGTTGACGAGGCGGGAGGGCCGGGGATCAAAGAGACCCAGTACTTC. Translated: CSVDEAGGPGIKETQYF.

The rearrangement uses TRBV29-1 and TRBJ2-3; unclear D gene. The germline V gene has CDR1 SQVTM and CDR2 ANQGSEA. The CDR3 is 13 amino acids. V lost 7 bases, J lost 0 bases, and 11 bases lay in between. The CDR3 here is CSACVPSTDTQYF. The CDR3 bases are TGCAGCGCCTGCGTCCCGAGCACAGATACGCAGTATTTT.

The CDR3 reads CASSLWTGMGTEAFF. CDR3 DNA sequence: TGTGCCAGCAGCCTTTGGACAGGTATGGGTACTGAAGCTTTCTTT. The rearrangement links TRBV7-6 to TRBJ1-1, with 7 bases matching TRBD1. Germline V gives CDR1 SGHVS, CDR2 FNYEAQ. V lost 5 bases and J lost 5; bases outside the gene matches: 11. This CDR3 has 15 amino acids.

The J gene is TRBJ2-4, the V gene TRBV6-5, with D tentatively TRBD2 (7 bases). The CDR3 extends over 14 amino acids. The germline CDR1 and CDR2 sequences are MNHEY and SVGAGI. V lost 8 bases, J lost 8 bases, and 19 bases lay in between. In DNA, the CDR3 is TGTGCCAGCGTCCGGGTAGGGGGAGGGGACATTCAGTACTTC. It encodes CASVRVGGGDIQYF.

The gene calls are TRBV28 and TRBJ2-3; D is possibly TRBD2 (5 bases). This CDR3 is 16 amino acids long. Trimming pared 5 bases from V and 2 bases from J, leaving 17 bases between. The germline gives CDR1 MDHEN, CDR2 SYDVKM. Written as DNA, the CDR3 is TGTGCCAGCAGTGGCATTGGGAGCGGTGCCACAGATACGCAGTATTTT. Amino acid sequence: CASSGIGSGATDTQYF.

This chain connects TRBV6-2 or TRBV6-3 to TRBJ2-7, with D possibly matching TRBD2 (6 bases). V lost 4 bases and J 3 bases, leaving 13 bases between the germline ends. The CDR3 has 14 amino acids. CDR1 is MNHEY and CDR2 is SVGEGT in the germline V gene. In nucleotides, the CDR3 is TGTGCCAGCAGTTCGGGGACTGTAGACTACGAGCAGTACTTC. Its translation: CASSSGTVDYEQYF.

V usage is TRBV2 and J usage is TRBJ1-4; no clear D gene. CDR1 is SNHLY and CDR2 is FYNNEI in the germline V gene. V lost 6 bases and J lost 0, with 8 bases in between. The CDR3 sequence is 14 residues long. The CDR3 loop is CASRVEATNEKLFF. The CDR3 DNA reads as TGTGCCAGCAGGGTAGAAGCAACTAATGAAAAACTGTTTTTT.

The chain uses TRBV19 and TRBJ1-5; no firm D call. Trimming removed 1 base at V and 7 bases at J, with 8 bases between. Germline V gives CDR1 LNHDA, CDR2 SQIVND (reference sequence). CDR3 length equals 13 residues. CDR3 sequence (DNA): TGTGCCAGTAGTATAGTTAGAGGGCAGCCCCAGCATTTT. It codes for CASSIVRGQPQHF.

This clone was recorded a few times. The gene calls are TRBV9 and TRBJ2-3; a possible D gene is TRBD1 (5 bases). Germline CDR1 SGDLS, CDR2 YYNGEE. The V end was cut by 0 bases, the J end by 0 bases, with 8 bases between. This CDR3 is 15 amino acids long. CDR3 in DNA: TGTGCCAGCAGCGTAGAGGGGATGAGCACAGATACGCAGTATTTT. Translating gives CASSVEGMSTDTQYF.

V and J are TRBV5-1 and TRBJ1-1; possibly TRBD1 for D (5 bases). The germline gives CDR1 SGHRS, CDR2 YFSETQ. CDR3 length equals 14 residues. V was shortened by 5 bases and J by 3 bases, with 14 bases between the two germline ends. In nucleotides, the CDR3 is TGCGCCAGCAGAGGGGTGGGGTCGGACACTGAAGCTTTCTTT. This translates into CASRGVGSDTEAFF.

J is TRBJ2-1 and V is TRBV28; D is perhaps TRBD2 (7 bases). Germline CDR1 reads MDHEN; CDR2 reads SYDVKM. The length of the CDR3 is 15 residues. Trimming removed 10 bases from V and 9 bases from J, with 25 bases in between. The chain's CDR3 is CAITRGGVKGGEQFF. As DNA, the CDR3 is TGTGCCATCACGAGGGGGGGAGTTAAGGGCGGTGAGCAGTTCTTC.

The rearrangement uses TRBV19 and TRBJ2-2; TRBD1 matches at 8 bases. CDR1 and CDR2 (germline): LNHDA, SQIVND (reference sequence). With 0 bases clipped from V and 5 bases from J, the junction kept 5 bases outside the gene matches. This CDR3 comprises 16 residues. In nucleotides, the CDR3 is TGTGCCAGTAGTATAGATCTAACAGGGGGAACCGGGGAGCTGTTTTTT. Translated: CASSIDLTGGTGELFF.

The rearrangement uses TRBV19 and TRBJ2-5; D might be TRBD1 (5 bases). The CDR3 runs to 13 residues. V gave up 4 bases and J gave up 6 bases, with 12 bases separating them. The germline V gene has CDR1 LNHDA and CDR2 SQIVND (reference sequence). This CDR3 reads CASSTQGGQTQYF. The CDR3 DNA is TGTGCCAGTAGTACTCAGGGTGGCCAGACCCAGTACTTC.

Here the CDR3 reads CASSRGDGNTIYF. The CDR3 DNA follows: TGTGCCAGCTCCCGCGGGGATGGAAACACCATATATTTT. The V call is TRBV9, the J call TRBJ1-3; D gene ambiguous. The V end was cut by 7 bases, the J end by 3 bases, with 11 bases between. CDR1 SGDLS and CDR2 YYNGEE come from the germline V gene. The CDR3 covers 13 residues.

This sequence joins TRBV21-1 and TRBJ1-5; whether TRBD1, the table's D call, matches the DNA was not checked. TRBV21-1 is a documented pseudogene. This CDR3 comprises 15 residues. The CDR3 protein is CASSRCRGSNQPQHF. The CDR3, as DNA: TGTGCCAGCAGCAGGTGCAGGGGGAGCAATCAGCCCCAGCATTTT.

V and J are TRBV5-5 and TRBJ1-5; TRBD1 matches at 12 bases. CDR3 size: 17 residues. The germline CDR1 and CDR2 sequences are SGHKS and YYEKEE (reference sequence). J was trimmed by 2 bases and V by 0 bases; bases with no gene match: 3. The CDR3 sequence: CASSLGDRGLGNQPQHF. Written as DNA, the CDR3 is TGTGCCAGCAGCTTGGGGGACAGGGGGCTTGGCAATCAGCCCCAGCATTTT.

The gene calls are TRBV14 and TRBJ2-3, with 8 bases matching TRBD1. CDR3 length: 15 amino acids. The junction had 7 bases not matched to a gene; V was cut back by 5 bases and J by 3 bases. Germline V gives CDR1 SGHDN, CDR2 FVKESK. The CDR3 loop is CASSRPGGSTDTQYF. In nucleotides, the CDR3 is TGTGCCAGCAGCAGACCAGGGGGCTCAACAGATACGCAGTATTTT. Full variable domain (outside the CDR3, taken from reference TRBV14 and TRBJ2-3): EAGVTQFPSHSVIEKGQTVTLRCDPISGHDNLYWYRRVMGKEIKFLLHFVKESKQDESGMPNNRFLAERTGGTYSTLKVQPAELEDSGVYFCASSRPGGSTDTQYFGPGTRLTVL.

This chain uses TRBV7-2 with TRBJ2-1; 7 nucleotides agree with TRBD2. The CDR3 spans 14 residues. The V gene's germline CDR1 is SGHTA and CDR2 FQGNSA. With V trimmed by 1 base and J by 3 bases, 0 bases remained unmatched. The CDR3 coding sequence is TGTGCCAGCAGCTTAGAGCGGGGCTACAATGAGCAGTTCTTC. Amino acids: CASSLERGYNEQFF.

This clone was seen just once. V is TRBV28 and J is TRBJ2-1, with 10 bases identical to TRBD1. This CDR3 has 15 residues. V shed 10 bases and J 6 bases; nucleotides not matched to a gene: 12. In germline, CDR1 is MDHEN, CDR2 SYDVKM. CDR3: CATFSGTGVANEQFF. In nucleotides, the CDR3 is TGTGCCACTTTCTCCGGGACAGGGGTCGCCAATGAGCAGTTCTTC.

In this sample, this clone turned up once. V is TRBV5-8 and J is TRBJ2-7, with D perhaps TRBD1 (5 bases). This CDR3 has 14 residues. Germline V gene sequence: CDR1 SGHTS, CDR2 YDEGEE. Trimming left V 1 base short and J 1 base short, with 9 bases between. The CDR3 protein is CASSLPAGSYEQYF. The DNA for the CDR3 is TGTGCCAGCAGCTTGCCAGCAGGGTCCTACGAGCAGTACTTC.